This TCR beta chain appears in the sequencing data of a study of T cells in Graves' hyperthyroidism and ophthalmopathy. The source material, RNA transcripts, was used to amplify TCR beta CDR3 regions. Carried out on the TCR CDR3, a first-round RT-PCR used the HTBI primer set. TCRdb called the multiplex PCR reads again in MiXCR, with one record for every CDR3 protein. The sample lists about 520,000 distinct CDR3 sequences, around 21% occurring once. Hyperthyroidism of Graves' type that showed no ophthalmopathy progression within 18 months was stable. Newly diagnosed patients aged 18 to 65 had hyperthyroidism of under 2 months' duration. Each diagnosis drew on symptoms, thyroxine, TRAb, thyroid ultrasound and orbital computed tomography findings. Overall study results and limits: Most clonotypes expanded in thyroid above 0.001 were likewise present in blood.

This clonotype has at least ten counts. The antigen is not known. Trimming shortened V by 1 base and J by 7 bases, and 11 bases separated the two germline ends. CDR1 and CDR2 (germline): SNHLY, FYNNEI. The CDR3 covers 13 residues. V usage is TRBV2 and J usage is TRBJ2-7; D unclear. The TCR originated in a man aged 18-30 years with Graves' hyperthyroidism. Specimen: blood. The chain's CDR3 is CASSEGLTREQYF. The CDR3 bases are TGTGCCAGCAGTGAAGGGTTAACGAGGGAGCAGTACTTC.